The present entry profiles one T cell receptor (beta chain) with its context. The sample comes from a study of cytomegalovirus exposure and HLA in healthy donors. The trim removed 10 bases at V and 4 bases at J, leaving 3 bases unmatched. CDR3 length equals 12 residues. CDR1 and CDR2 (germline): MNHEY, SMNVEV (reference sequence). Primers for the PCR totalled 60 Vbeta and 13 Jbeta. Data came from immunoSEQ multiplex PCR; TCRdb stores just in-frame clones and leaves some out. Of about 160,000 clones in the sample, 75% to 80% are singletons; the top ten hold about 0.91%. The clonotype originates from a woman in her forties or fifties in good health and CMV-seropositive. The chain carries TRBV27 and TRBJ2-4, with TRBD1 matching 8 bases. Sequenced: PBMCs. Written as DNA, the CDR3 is TGTGCCACCCGGACAGGGAAAAACATTCAGTACTTC. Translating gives CATRTGKNIQYF.